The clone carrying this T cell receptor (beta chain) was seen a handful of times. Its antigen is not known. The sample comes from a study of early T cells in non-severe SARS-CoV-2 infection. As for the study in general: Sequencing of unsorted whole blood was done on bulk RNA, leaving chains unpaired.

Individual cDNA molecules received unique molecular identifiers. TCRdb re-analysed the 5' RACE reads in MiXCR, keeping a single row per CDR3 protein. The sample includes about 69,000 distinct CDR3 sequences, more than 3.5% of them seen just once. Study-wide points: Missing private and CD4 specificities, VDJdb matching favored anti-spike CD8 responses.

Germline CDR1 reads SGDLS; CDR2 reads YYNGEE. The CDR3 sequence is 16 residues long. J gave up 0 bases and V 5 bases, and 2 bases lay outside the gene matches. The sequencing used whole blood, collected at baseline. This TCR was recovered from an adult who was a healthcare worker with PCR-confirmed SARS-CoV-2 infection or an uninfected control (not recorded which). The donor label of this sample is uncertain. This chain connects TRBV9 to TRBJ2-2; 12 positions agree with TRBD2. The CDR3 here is CASRGLAGTNTGELFF. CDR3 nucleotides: TGTGCCAGCAGAGGACTAGCGGGGACGAACACCGGGGAGCTGTTTTTT.